The sequence of this T cell receptor beta chain was determined in a study of blood T cell repertoires in COVID-19. Across the study: Samples of COVID-19 (acute and convalescent) were obtained from the United States, Italy and Spain.

V shed 4 bases, J shed 3 bases, and the junction held 3 bases outside the gene matches. The germline V gene encodes CDR1 KGHSH and CDR2 LQKENI. CDR3 length: 15 amino acids. Clones were sequenced by immunoSEQ multiplex PCR, and TCRdb holds only the in-frame ones, with some missing. This sample carries more than 100,000 clones, roughly 80% of them seen once, and the ten largest clones take 2.4%. This clone was detected a few times. This sequence originates from a man between 40 and 49 years old with acute COVID-19. The chain recombines TRBV18 with TRBJ2-1; 10 nucleotides line up with TRBD2. Sequencing was performed on PBMCs or T cells enriched from blood (not recorded which). As DNA, the CDR3 is TGTGCCAGCTCACGCCGGACTAGCGGCTACAATGAGCAGTTCTTC. It specifies CASSRRTSGYNEQFF.